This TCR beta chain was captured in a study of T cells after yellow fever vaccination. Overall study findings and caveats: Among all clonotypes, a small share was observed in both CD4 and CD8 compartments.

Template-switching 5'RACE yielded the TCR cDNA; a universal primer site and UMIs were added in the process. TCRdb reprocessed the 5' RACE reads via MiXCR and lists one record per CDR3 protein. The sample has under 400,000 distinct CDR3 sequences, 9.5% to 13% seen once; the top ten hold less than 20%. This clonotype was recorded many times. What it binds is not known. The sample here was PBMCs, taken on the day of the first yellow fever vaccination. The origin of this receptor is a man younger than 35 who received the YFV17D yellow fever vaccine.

CDR3 nucleotide sequence: TGCGCCAGCAGCCAAGATTTCTCTGTAGATACGCAGTATTTT. Translated: CASSQDFSVDTQYF. The chain couples TRBV4-3 to TRBJ2-3; D is undetermined. V was shortened by 0 bases and J by 5 bases, with 9 bases between the two germline ends. CDR3 length equals 14 residues. The germline CDR1 and CDR2 sequences are LGHNA and YSLEER.